The 10 T cell receptor beta chains presented below share a single source sample, sequenced in a study of blood T cell repertoires in COVID-19. Libraries were prepared by immunoSEQ multiplex PCR; TCRdb keeps only in-frame clonotypes and omits some of them. The sample holds about 45,000 clones; roughly 90% are singletons and the top ten take roughly 19%. The material sequenced was peripheral blood. These receptors came from a man between 65 and 79 years old with active COVID-19.

The chain combines TRBV29-1 with TRBJ2-7, with 8 bases identical to TRBD1. In germline, CDR1 is SQVTM, CDR2 ANQGSEA. With V trimmed by 6 bases and J by 4 bases, 11 bases remained unmatched. This CDR3 contains 14 residues. CDR3 residues: CSVRSGTGWYEQYF. In nucleotides, the CDR3 is TGCAGCGTCCGCTCCGGGACAGGTTGGTACGAGCAGTACTTC.

This chain joins TRBV4-2 and TRBJ2-2; TRBD2 matches at 8 bases. The CDR3 sequence is 17 residues long. V lost 3 bases and J lost 5; bases outside the gene matches: 11. Germline CDR1 reads LGHNA; CDR2 reads YNFKEQ. In nucleotides, the CDR3 is TGTGCCAGCAGCCAGGCTCTAAGCGGGAGTAGAACCGGGGAGCTGTTTTTT. As protein: CASSQALSGSRTGELFF.

The V and J genes are TRBV6-1 and TRBJ1-5; tentative D call: TRBD1 (5 bases). The CDR3 runs to 15 residues. Trimming shortened V by 1 base and J by 4 bases, and 11 bases separated the two germline ends. The germline gives CDR1 MNHNS, CDR2 SASEGT. CDR3 coding DNA: TGTGCCAGCAGTGAAGGTCAGGGTGGTAATCAGCCCCAGCATTTT. This codes for CASSEGQGGNQPQHF.

V and J are TRBV6-8 and TRBJ2-5, with a tentative D call TRBD1 (6 bases). V lost 8 bases and J lost 3, with 10 bases in between. CDR1 MNHGY and CDR2 SAAAGT come from the germline V gene. CDR3 length: 12 amino acids. This CDR3 is CASRQDEETQYF. CDR3 nucleotide sequence: TGTGCCAGCCGACAGGACGAAGAGACCCAGTACTTC.

The V and J genes are TRBV6-5 and TRBJ2-1, with D perhaps TRBD2 (6 bases). CDR3 length: 13 residues. Germline assignment: CDR1 MNHEY and CDR2 SVGAGI. The ends were cut back, 8 bases at V and 4 bases at J, with 12 bases in the middle. Written as DNA, the CDR3 is TGTGCCAGCGTACGCGGGGAATACAATGAGCAGTTCTTC. As protein: CASVRGEYNEQFF.

The chain employs TRBV6-5 and TRBJ2-7, with 9 bases lining up with TRBD1. Germline V gene data show CDR1 as MNHEY and CDR2 as SVGAGI. After removal of 6 bases from V and 3 bases from J, the junction contained 6 bases not matched to a gene. This CDR3 spans 14 amino acids. Written as DNA, the CDR3 is TGTGCCAGCAGAAAGGGACAGGGACTCTACGAGCAGTACTTC. It codes for CASRKGQGLYEQYF.

V gene TRBV15 combines with J gene TRBJ1-2; possibly TRBD1 for D (6 bases). The V gene's germline CDR1 is LNHNV and CDR2 YYDKDF (reference sequence). V was trimmed by 3 bases and J by 6 bases, leaving 17 bases between them. This CDR3 has 15 amino acids. In DNA, the CDR3 is TGTGCCACCAGCAGCAGGGGCAACTACGAGGATGGCTACACCTTC. It encodes CATSSRGNYEDGYTF.

The chain links TRBV24-1 to TRBJ2-1, with D perhaps TRBD2 (6 bases). CDR3 size: 13 residues. The V and J ends lost 7 bases and 10 bases respectively, with 16 bases between them. Germline CDR1 is KGHDR and CDR2 is SFDVKD. The CDR3 spells CATSHGGGEEQFF. The CDR3 region has the DNA TGTGCCACCAGCCACGGGGGTGGTGAAGAGCAGTTCTTC.

This clone was observed once. This chain uses TRBV13 with TRBJ1-6, with unresolved D. V was pared by 0 bases and J by 8 bases, with 14 bases between. Germline V gene data show CDR1 as PRHDT and CDR2 as FYEKMQ (reference sequence). The CDR3 is 16 residues long. This CDR3 is CASSLGWRQEHSPLHF. DNA of the CDR3: TGTGCCAGCAGCTTAGGATGGAGGCAGGAGCATTCACCCCTCCACTTT.

V and J are TRBV7-9 and TRBJ2-1; 8 bases line up with TRBD2. From germline, CDR1 is SEHNR and CDR2 FQNEAQ (reference sequence). V shed 5 bases and J 8 bases; nucleotides not matched to a gene: 11. This CDR3 is built from 15 residues. CDR3 residues: CASSLSSGGPHEQFF. The CDR3 DNA reads as TGTGCCAGCAGCCTGTCCTCGGGGGGGCCACATGAGCAGTTCTTC.